Listed below are T cell receptor beta chains from one sample, sequenced in a study of T cells in Graves' hyperthyroidism and ophthalmopathy. TCRdb processed the multiplex PCR reads anew with MiXCR; each CDR3 protein has one entry. This table holds roughly 640,000 distinct CDR3 sequences, more than 15% found once. The sequenced sample consisted of blood. These receptor sequences come from a woman between 40 and 50 years old with Graves' ophthalmopathy. The CDR3 runs from the conserved cysteine through the conserved F or W. Each record gives: V gene, clone size, D gene, J gene, CDR3 protein, CDR3 DNA. D genes are given only for firm matches. Some rows have no size entry. The others give once, few or many, or a class for an expanded clone.

TRBV7-8	few	TRBD2	TRBJ2-4	CASSPWTSGGPGGGAKNIQYF	TGTGCCAGCAGCCCCTGGACTAGCGGAGGGCCGGGGGGGGGAGCCAAAAACATTCAGTACTTC
TRBV11-2	many	-	TRBJ2-1	CASSLRLFYNEQFF	TGTGCCAGCAGCTTGAGGCTCTTCTACAATGAGCAGTTCTTC
TRBV28	-	TRBD1	TRBJ2-7	CASSSTGTGEYEQYF	TGTGCCAGCAGTTCCACCGGGACAGGGGAATACGAGCAGTACTTC
TRBV10-3	many	-	TRBJ1-2	CAISPAVGGYTF	TGTGCCATCAGTCCTGCAGTCGGCGGCTACACCTTC
TRBV5-1	-	-	TRBJ1-6	CASSLAGIGNSPLHF	TGCGCCAGCAGCTTGGCGGGGATCGGTAATTCACCCCTCCACTTT
TRBV2	many	-	TRBJ2-5	CASESLRGTQETQYF	TGTGCCAGCGAAAGCCTACGGGGGACCCAAGAGACCCAGTACTTC
TRBV30	-	TRBD1	TRBJ2-1	CAWSDPGQGAYNEQFF	TGTGCCTGGAGTGATCCGGGACAGGGGGCCTACAATGAGCAGTTCTTC
TRBV20-1	many	TRBD1	TRBJ1-1	CSARDQTGGLAFVAFF	TGCAGTGCTAGAGATCAGACAGGGGGCCTTGCTTTTGTAGCTTTCTTT
TRBV6-1	few	-	TRBJ1-5	CASSEYPGTNQPQHF	TGTGCCAGCAGTGAATACCCAGGAACAAATCAGCCCCAGCATTTT
TRBV6-1	few	TRBD1	TRBJ1-2	CASQDRVNYGYTF	TGTGCCAGCCAGGACAGGGTCAACTATGGCTACACCTTC